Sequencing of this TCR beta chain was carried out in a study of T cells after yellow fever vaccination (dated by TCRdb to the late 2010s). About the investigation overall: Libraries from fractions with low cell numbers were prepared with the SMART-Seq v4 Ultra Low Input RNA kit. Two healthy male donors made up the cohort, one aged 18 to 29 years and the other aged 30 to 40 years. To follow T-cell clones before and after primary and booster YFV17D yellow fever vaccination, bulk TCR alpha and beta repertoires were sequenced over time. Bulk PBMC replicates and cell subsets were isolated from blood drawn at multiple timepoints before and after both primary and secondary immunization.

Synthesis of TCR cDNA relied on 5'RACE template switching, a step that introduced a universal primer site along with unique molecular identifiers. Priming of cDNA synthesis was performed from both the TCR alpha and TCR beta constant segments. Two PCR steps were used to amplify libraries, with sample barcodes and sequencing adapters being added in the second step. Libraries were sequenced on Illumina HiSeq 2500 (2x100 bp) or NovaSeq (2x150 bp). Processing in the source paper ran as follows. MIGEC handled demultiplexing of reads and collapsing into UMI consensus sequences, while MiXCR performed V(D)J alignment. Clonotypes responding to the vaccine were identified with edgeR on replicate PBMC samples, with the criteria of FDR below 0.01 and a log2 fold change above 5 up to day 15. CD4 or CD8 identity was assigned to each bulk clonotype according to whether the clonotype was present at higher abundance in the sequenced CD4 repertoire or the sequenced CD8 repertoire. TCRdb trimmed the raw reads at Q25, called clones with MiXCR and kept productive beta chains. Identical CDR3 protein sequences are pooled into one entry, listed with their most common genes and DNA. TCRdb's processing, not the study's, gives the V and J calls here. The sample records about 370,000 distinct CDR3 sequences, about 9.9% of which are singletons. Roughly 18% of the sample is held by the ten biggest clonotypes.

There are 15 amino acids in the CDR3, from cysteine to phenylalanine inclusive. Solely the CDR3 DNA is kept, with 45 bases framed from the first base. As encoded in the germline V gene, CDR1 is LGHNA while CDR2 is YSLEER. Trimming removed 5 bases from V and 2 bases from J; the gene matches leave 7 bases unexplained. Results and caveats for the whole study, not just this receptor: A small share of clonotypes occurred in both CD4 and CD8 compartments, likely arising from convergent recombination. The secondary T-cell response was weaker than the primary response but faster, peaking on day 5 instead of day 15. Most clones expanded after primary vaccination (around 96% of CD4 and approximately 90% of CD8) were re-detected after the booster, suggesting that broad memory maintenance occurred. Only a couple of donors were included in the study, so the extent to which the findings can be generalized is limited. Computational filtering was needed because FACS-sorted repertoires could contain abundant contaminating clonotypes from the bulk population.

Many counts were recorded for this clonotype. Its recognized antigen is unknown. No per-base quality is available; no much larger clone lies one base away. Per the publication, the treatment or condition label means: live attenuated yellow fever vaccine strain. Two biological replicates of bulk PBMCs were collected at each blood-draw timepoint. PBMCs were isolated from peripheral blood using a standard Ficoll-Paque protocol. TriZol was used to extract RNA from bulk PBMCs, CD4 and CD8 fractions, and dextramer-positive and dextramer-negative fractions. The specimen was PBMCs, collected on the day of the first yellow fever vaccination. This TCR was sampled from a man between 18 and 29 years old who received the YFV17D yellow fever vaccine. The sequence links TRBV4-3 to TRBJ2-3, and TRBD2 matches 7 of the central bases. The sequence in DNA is TGCGCCAGCAGCTACCAGCGGGACCTCACAGATACGCAGTATTTT. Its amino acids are CASSYQRDLTDTQYF.